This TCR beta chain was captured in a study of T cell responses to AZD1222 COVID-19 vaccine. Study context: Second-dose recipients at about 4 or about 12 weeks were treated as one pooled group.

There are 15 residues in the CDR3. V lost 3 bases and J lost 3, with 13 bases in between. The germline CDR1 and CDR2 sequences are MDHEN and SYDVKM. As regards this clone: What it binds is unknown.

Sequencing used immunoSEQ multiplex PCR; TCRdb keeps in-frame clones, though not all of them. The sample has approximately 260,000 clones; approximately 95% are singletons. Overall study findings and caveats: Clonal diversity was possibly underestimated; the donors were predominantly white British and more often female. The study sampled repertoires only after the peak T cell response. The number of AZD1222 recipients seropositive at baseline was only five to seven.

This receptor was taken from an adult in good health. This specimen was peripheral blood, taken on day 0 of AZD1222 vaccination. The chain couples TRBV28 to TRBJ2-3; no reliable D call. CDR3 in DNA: TGTGCCAGCAGTTTTAGGAACTTTAGGACAGATACGCAGTATTTT. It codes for CASSFRNFRTDTQYF.